Below, one T cell receptor (beta chain) is given with its context. Its target is not known. This sample stems from a study of a mutant IDH1 vaccine in newly diagnosed glioma. The time point was: week 11, during vaccination. Vaccination comprised doses that each held 300 ug of mutant IDH1 20-mer peptide, plus topical imiquimod. The CDR3 runs 14 residues. Trimming removed 4 bases from V and 8 bases from J; junction bases left unmatched: 7. Germline V gene lookup returns CDR1 SEHNR and CDR2 FQNEAQ (reference sequence). Repertoires were generated with immunoSEQ multiplex PCR, while TCRdb's copy carries only in-frame clones and drops some. The sample shows under 150,000 clones, 75% to 90% of them seen only once.

This rearrangement joins TRBV7-9 to TRBJ1-2; 10 nucleotides match TRBD1. The TCR was taken from a woman aged 45-65 years with glioma. This sample comprised PBMCs, obtained from a glioma patient whose treatment included an IDH1 peptide vaccine. The CDR3 nucleotides read TGTGCCAGCAGCTCTGTCGGACAGGGGGAAGGCTACACCTTC. Residues: CASSSVGQGEGYTF.